The next 19 T cell receptor beta chains were all read from a single sample in a study of blood T cell repertoires in COVID-19. Repertoires were generated with immunoSEQ multiplex PCR, while TCRdb's copy carries only in-frame clones and drops some. The sample lists around 190,000 clones; about 76% were seen once. Material: peripheral blood. Receptors were obtained from a woman in her fifties or sixties with active or convalescent COVID-19.

V gene TRBV4-3 combines with J gene TRBJ2-2, with 7 positions matching TRBD2. This CDR3 has 17 amino acids. CDR1 LGHNA and CDR2 YSLEER come from the germline V gene. V gave up 0 bases and J gave up 5 bases; unmatched junction bases: 9. CDR3 nucleotide sequence: TGCGCCAGCAGCCAAGATAGAGCGCCGGGGGGTACCGGGGAGCTGTTTTTT. It is translated as CASSQDRAPGGTGELFF.

This clone was seen more than once but under ten times. V gene TRBV7-9 combines with J gene TRBJ1-2; 8 bases map to TRBD1. The V and J ends lost 3 bases and 6 bases, in that order; junction bases with no gene match: 3. Germline CDR1 and CDR2: SEHNR and FQNEAQ (reference sequence). This CDR3 spans 13 amino acids. This CDR3 reads CASSFTGGNGYTF. The CDR3 region has the DNA TGTGCCAGCAGCTTTACAGGGGGGAATGGCTACACCTTC.

This sequence joins TRBV10-3 and TRBJ2-7; TRBD1 agrees at 10 bases. The CDR3 is 15 amino acids. V lost 3 bases to trimming and J lost 2 bases; unmatched junction nucleotides: 4. Germline values: CDR1 ENHRY, CDR2 SYGVKD. CDR3 protein: CAISEPGQGTYEQYF. CDR3 DNA sequence: TGTGCCATCAGTGAACCGGGACAGGGGACCTACGAGCAGTACTTC.

The chain uses TRBV18 and TRBJ1-6, with D perhaps matching TRBD1 (6 bases). V was shortened by 3 bases and J by 10 bases, with 10 bases between the two germline ends. The germline gives CDR1 KGHSH, CDR2 LQKENI. CDR3 length: 13 amino acids. The CDR3 region has the DNA TGTGCCAGCTCACCGGACAGTTACTCACCCCTCCACTTT. Translating it yields CASSPDSYSPLHF.

This clone occurred a few times. This chain uses TRBV11-2 with TRBJ1-1; maybe TRBD1 (6 bases). The germline V gene encodes CDR1 SGHAT and CDR2 FQNNGV. V was shortened by 5 bases and J by 4 bases, with 14 bases between the two germline ends. This CDR3 spans 14 amino acids. CDR3 nucleotides: TGTGCCAGCAGCACAATTTCAGGGGTCACTGAAGCTTTCTTT. Residues: CASSTISGVTEAFF.

This chain uses TRBV4-2 with TRBJ2-1; D remains unclear. Germline V gives CDR1 LGHNA, CDR2 YNFKEQ. V lost 4 bases and J 0 bases, leaving 4 bases between the germline ends. This CDR3 contains 13 residues. The CDR3 spells CASSRSSYNEQFF. Written as DNA, the CDR3 is TGTGCCAGCAGCCGTAGCTCCTACAATGAGCAGTTCTTC.

This clone was seen only once. The CDR3 DNA reads as TGCGCCAGCAGCTTGGAGGGTAGCGGGAGGGTACTCAACAATGAGCAGTTCTTC. Encoded protein: CASSLEGSGRVLNNEQFF. The genes are TRBV5-1 and TRBJ2-1; 11 nucleotides line up with TRBD2. Germline loops: CDR1 SGHRS, CDR2 YFSETQ. The CDR3 is 18 amino acids. The V gene end was trimmed by 0 bases and the J gene end by 5 bases; junction bases not matched to a gene: 10.

The chain employs TRBV7-9 and TRBJ2-5, with 10 bases that match TRBD2. The CDR3 contains 17 residues. Germline CDR1 and CDR2: SEHNR and FQNEAQ (reference sequence). With 5 bases clipped from V and 0 bases from J, the junction kept 9 bases outside the gene matches. CDR3: CASSRGGLAGDQETQYF. Here the CDR3 DNA reads TGTGCCAGCAGCCGCGGGGGGCTAGCGGGGGACCAAGAGACCCAGTACTTC.

The chain has TRBV12-5 and TRBJ1-1, with D possibly matching TRBD1 (5 bases). V lost 3 bases to trimming and J lost 7 bases, with 12 bases between them. The CDR3 is 13 residues long. CDR1 is LGHNT and CDR2 is FRNRAP in the germline V gene. CDR3 bases: TGTGCTAGTGGTTTCCCGACGGGGGGTGAAGCTTTCTTT. It is translated as CASGFPTGGEAFF.

On this clone: Other DNA sequences in this sample translate to the same CDR3. This chain joins TRBV9 and TRBJ2-3, with 8 bases matching TRBD2. Germline-derived CDR1 and CDR2 are SGDLS and YYNGEE. Unmatched junction bases numbered 3, after V lost 0 bases and J lost 3 bases. This CDR3 is 15 amino acids long. CDR3 sequence: CASSVAGGSTDTQYF. DNA of the CDR3: TGTGCCAGCAGCGTAGCGGGGGGGTCTACAGATACGCAGTATTTT.

The chain is built from TRBV3-1 (or the pseudogene TRBV3-2) and TRBJ1-6, with D unclear. CDR3 size: 14 residues. The germline CDR1 and CDR2 sequences are LGHDT and YNNKEL (reference sequence). V was trimmed by 3 bases and J by 3 bases, leaving 6 bases between them. The DNA for the CDR3 is TGTGCCAGCAGCCAGGGCAGCTATAATTCACCCCTCCACTTT. This gives the protein CASSQGSYNSPLHF.

This clone was found a few times. The chain recombines TRBV7-3 with TRBJ2-2; 8 bases are a match to TRBD2. Germline CDR1 reads SGHTA; CDR2 reads FQGTGA. V shed 3 bases and J 6 bases; nucleotides not matched to a gene: 9. The CDR3 totals 16 residues. The CDR3 nucleotides are TGTGCCAGCAGCTTCGCGGGGGGCATTGGTGCCGGGGAGCTGTTTTTT. Residues: CASSFAGGIGAGELFF.

V gene TRBV6-5 combines with J gene TRBJ2-1; 7 nucleotides match TRBD2. The CDR3 covers 15 residues. Germline CDR1 reads MNHEY; CDR2 reads SVGAGI. The junction had 5 bases not matched to a gene; V was cut back by 1 base and J by 5 bases. CDR3 bases: TGTGCCAGCAGTTACTACGGGGGGAGAGACAATGAGCAGTTCTTC. Its protein product is CASSYYGGRDNEQFF.

This chain connects TRBV7-9 to TRBJ2-3, with 10 positions matching TRBD1. The CDR3 covers 17 residues. V dropped 6 bases and J dropped 2; count of bases not matched to a gene: 11. Per the germline V gene, CDR1 is SEHNR and CDR2 is FQNEAQ (reference sequence). As DNA, the CDR3 is TGTGCCAGCAGTCCTTACGGGACAGGGGTCAACACAGATACGCAGTATTTT. Protein product: CASSPYGTGVNTDTQYF.

The CDR3 protein is CASSDETGGSGNEKLFF. The CDR3 coding sequence is TGTGCCAGCAGTGACGAGACAGGGGGCTCAGGTAATGAAAAACTGTTTTTT. This chain uses TRBV6-4 with TRBJ1-4; 10 bases match TRBD1. V gave up 2 bases and J gave up 4 bases; unmatched junction bases: 7. Per the germline V gene, CDR1 is MRHNA and CDR2 is SNTAGT. This CDR3 has 17 residues.

The chain is built from TRBV5-1 and TRBJ2-7; 8 nucleotides agree with TRBD2. CDR1 is SGHRS and CDR2 is YFSETQ in the germline V gene. The CDR3 extends over 14 amino acids. After removal of 3 bases from V and 5 bases from J, the junction contained 7 bases not matched to a gene. The CDR3 nucleotides read TGCGCCAGCAGCTCCCGCCCGGGGGGGGACGAGCAGTACTTC. This sequence encodes CASSSRPGGDEQYF.

The rearrangement joins TRBV4-1 to TRBJ1-4, with a tentative D call TRBD1 (6 bases). The CDR3 consists of 14 residues. Trimming took off 0 bases at V and 8 bases at J, with 10 bases between the two ends. In germline, CDR1 is MGHRA, CDR2 YSYEKL. DNA for the CDR3: TGCGCCAGCAGCCAAGAATGGGGGCACGAAAAACTGTTTTTT. Its translation: CASSQEWGHEKLFF.

Note on this clone: The same CDR3 is also encoded by other DNA sequences in this sample. The chain has TRBV30 and TRBJ1-2; D unclear. The CDR3 contains 12 residues. Germline V gene sequence: CDR1 GTSNPN, CDR2 SVGIG (reference sequence). Trimming took 0 bases from V and 4 from J, leaving 6 bases between them. Here the CDR3 DNA reads TGTGCCTGGAGTGTAACGGGCTATGGCTACACCTTC. It is translated as CAWSVTGYGYTF.

The sample holds a few counts of this clone. The chain has TRBV3-1 (or the pseudogene TRBV3-2) and TRBJ2-1, with TRBD2 identical over 8 bases. In germline, CDR1 is LGHDT, CDR2 YNNKEL (reference sequence). The CDR3 runs to 19 residues. V dropped 5 bases and J dropped 9; count of bases not matched to a gene: 24. The CDR3 here is CASSESRVGREAPPIEQFF. In DNA, the CDR3 is TGTGCCAGCAGCGAAAGCCGGGTCGGGAGGGAGGCCCCTCCCATTGAGCAGTTCTTC.